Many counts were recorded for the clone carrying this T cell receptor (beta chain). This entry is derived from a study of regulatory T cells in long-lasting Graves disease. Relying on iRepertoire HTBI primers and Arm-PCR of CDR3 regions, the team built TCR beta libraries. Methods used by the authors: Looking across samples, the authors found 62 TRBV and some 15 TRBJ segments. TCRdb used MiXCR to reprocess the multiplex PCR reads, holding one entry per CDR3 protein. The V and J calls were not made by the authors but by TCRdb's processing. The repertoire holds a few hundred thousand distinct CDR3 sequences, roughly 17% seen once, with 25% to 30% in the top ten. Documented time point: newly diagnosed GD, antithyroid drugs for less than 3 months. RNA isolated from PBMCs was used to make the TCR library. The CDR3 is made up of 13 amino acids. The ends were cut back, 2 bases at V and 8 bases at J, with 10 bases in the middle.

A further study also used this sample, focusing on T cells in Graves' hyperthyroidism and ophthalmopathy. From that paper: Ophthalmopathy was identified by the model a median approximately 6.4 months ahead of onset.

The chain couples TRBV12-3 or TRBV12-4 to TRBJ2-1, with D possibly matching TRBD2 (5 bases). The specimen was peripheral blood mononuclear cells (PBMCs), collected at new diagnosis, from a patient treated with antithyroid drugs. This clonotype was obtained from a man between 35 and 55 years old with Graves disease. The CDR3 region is CASSLRGFDEQFF. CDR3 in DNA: TGTGCCAGCAGTTTACGGGGTTTCGATGAGCAGTTCTTC.